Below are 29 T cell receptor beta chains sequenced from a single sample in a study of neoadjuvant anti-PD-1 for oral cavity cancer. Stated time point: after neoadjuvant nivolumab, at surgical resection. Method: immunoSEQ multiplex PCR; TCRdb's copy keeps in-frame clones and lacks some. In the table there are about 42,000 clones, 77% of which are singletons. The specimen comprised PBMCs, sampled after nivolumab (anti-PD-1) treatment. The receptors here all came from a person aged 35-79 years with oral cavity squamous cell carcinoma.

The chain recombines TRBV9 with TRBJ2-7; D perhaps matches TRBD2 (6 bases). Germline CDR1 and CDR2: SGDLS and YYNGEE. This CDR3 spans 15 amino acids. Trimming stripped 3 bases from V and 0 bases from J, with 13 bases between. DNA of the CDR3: TGTGCCAGCAGCGAGACCCCTAGCGACTCCTACGAGCAGTACTTC. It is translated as CASSETPSDSYEQYF.

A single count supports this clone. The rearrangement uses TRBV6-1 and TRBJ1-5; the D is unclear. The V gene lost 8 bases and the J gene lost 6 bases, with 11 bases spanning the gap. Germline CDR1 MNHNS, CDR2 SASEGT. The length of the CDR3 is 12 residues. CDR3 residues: CASGRRGQPQHF. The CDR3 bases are TGTGCCAGCGGAAGACGGGGTCAGCCCCAGCATTTT.

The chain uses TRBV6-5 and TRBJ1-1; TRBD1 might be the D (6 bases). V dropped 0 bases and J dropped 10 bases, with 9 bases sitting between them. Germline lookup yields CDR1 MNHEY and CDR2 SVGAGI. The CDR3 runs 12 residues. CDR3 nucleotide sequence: TGTGCCAGCAGTTACTCACAGGGTGGAGCTTTCTTT. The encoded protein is CASSYSQGGAFF.

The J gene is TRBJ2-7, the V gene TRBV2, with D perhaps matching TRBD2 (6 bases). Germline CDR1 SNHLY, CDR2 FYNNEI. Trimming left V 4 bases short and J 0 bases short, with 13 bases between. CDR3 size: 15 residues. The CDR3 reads CASSVERASSYEQYF. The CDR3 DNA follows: TGTGCCAGCAGTGTGGAGCGGGCGAGCTCCTACGAGCAGTACTTC.

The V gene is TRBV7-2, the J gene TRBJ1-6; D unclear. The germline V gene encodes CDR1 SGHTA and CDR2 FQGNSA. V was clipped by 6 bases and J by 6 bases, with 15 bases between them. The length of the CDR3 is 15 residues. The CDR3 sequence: CASRRARGSNSPLHF. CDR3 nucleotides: TGTGCCAGCAGGCGCGCCCGGGGTAGTAATTCACCCCTCCACTTT.

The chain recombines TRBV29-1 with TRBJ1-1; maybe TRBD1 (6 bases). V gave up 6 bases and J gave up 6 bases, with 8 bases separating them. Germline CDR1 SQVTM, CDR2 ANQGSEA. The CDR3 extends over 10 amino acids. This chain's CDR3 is CSVSGAEAFF. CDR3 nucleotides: TGCAGCGTCTCAGGGGCTGAAGCTTTCTTT. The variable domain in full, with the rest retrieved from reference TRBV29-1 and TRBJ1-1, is SAVISQKPSRDICQRGTSLTIQCQVDSQVTMMFWYRQQPGQSLTLIATANQGSEATYESGFVIDKFPISRPNLTFSTLTVSNMSPEDSSIYLCSVSGAEAFFGQGTRLTVV.

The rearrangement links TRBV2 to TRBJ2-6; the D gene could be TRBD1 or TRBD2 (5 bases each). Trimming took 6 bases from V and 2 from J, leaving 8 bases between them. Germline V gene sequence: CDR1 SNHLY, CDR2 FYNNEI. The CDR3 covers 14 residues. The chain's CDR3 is CASREGTGANVLTF. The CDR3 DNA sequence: TGTGCCAGCAGAGAGGGGACTGGGGCCAACGTCCTGACTTTC.

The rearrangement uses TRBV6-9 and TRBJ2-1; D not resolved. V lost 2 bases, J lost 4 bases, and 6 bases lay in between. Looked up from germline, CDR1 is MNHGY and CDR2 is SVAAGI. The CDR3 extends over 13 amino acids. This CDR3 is CASSYVFYNEQFF. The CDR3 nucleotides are TGTGCCAGCAGTTATGTTTTTTACAATGAGCAGTTCTTC.

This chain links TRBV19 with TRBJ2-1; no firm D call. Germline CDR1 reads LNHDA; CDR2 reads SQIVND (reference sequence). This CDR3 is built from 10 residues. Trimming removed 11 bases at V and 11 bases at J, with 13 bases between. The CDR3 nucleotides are TGTGCCGTAGGGTTTAATAAGCAGTTCTTC. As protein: CAVGFNKQFF. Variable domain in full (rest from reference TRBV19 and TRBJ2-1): DGGITQSPKYLFRKEGQNVTLSCEQNLNHDAMYWYRQDPGQGLRLIYYSQIVNDFQKGDIAEGYSVSREKKESFPLTVTSAQKNPTAFYLCAVGFNKQFFGPGTRLTVL.

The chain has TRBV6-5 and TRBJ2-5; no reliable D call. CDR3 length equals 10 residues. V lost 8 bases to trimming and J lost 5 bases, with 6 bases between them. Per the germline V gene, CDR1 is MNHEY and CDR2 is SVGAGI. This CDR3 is CASLGETQYF. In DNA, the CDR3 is TGTGCCAGCCTCGGGGAGACCCAGTACTTC.

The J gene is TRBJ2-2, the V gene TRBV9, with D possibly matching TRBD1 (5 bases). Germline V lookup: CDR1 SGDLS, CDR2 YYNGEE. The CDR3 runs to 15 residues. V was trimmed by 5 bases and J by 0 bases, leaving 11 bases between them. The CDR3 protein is CASRPGHANTGELFF. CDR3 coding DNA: TGTGCCAGCAGGCCCGGACACGCGAACACCGGGGAGCTGTTTTTT.

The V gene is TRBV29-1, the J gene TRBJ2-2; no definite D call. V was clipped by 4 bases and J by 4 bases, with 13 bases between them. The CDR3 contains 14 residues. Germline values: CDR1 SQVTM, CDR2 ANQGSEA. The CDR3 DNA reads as TGCAGCGTTGGAGCAGCCGCGTCCACCGGGGAGCTGTTTTTT. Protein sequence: CSVGAAASTGELFF.

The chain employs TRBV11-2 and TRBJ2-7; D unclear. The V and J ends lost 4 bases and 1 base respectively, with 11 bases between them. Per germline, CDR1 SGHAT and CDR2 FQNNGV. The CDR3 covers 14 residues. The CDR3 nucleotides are TGTGCCAGCAGCTCCCACAGCTTGTCCTACGAGCAGTACTTC. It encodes CASSSHSLSYEQYF.

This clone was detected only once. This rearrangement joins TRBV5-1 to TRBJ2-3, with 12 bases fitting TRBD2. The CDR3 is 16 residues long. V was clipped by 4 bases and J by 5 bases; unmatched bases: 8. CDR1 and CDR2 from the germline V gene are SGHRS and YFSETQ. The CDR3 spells CASSSRTSGIKDTQYF. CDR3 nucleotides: TGCGCCAGCAGCAGCAGGACTAGCGGGATTAAAGATACGCAGTATTTT.

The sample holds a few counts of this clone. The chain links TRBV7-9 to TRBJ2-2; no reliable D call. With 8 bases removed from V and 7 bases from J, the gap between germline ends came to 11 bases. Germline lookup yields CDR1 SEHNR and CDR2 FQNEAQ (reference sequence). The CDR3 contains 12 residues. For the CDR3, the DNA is TGTGCCAGCCGTGAGTTTGTCGGGGAGCTGTTTTTT. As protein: CASREFVGELFF.

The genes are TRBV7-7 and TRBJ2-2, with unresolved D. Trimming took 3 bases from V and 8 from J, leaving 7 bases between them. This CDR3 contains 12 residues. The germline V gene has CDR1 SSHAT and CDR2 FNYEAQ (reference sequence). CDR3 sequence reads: CASSLEMGELFF. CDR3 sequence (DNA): TGTGCCAGCAGCTTGGAAATGGGGGAGCTGTTTTTT.

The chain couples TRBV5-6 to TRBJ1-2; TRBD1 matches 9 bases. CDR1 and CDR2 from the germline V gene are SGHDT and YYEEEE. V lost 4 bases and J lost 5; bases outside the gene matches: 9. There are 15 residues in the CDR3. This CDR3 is CASSPLGTGPYGYTF. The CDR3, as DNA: TGTGCCAGCAGCCCCCTAGGGACAGGGCCATATGGCTACACCTTC.

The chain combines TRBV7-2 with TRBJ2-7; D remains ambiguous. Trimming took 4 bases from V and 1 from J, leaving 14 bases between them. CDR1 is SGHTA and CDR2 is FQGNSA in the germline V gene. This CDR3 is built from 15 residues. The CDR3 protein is CASSSWSSSSYEQYF. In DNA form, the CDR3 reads TGTGCCAGCAGCTCATGGAGTAGCTCTTCCTACGAGCAGTACTTC.

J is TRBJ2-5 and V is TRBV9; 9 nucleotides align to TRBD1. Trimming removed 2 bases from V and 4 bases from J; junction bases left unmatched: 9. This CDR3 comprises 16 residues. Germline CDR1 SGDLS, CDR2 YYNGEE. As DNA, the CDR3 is TGTGCCAGCAGCGTTCGCCCGACAGGGGGGGGAGAGACCCAGTACTTC. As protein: CASSVRPTGGGETQYF.

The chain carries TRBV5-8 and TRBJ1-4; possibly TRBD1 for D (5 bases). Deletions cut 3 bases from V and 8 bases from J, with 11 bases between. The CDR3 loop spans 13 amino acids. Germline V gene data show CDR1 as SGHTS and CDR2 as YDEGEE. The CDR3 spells CASSSWTQEKLFF. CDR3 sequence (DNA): TGTGCCAGCAGCTCCTGGACACAAGAAAAACTGTTTTTT.

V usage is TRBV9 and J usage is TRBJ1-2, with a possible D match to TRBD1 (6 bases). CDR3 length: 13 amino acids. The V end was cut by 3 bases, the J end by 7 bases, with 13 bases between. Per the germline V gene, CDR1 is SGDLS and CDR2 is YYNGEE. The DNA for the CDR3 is TGTGCCAGCAGCGCCCGAGGGGGGGGTGGCTACACCTTC. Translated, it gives CASSARGGGGYTF.

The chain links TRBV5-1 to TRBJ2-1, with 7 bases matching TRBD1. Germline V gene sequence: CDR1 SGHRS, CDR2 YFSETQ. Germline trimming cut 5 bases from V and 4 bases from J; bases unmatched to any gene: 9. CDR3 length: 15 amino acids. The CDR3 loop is CASRSRQGGYNEQFF. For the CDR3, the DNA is TGCGCCAGCAGATCCCGACAGGGCGGGTACAATGAGCAGTTCTTC.

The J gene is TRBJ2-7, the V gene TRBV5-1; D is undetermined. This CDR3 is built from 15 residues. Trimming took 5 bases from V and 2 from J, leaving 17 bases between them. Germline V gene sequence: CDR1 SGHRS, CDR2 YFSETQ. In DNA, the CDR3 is TGCGCCAGCAGTTCCTCAGGAAAGCTAACCTACGAGCAGTACTTC. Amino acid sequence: CASSSSGKLTYEQYF.

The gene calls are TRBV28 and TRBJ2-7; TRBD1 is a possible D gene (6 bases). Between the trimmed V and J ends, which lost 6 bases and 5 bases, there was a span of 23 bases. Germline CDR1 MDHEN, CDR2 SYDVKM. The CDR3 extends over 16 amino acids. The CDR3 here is CASRSGQQRISDEQYF. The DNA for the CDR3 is TGTGCCAGCAGATCCGGACAGCAAAGGATTTCCGACGAGCAGTACTTC.

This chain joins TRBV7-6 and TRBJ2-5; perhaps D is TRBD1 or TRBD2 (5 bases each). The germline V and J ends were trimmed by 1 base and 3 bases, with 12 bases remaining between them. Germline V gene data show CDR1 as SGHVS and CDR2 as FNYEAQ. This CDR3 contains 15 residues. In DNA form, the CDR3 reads TGTGCCAGCAGCTTAGGGGACCGCCGAGAAGAGACCCAGTACTTC. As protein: CASSLGDRREETQYF.

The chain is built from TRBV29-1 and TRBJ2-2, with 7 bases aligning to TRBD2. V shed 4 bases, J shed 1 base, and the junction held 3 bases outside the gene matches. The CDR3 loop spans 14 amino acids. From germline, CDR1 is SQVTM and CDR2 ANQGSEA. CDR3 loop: CSVGASGNTGELFF. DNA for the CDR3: TGCAGCGTTGGGGCTAGCGGGAACACCGGGGAGCTGTTTTTT.

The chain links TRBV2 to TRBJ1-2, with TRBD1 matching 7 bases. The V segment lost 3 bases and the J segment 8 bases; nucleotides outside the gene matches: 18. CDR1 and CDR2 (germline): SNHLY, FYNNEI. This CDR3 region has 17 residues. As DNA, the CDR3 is TGTGCCAGCAGTGAGTCGCTACAGGGGCGGTACGGGCGCGGCTACACCTTC. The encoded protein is CASSESLQGRYGRGYTF.

CDR3 coding DNA: TGTGCCAGCAGCCAAGAACTTAGACTAGCGGGGGGCCGGGCTGTCCCAGATACGCAGTATTTT. It is translated as CASSQELRLAGGRAVPDTQYF. The gene calls are TRBV4-2 and TRBJ2-3; 13 bases agree with TRBD2. CDR1 is LGHNA and CDR2 is YNFKEQ in the germline V gene. The CDR3 length is 21 residues. With V trimmed by 0 bases and J by 4 bases, 16 bases remained unmatched.

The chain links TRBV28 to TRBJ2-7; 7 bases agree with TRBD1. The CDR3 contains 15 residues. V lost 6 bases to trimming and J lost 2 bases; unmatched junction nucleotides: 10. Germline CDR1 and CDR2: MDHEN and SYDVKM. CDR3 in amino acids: CASRSRGTVAYEQYF. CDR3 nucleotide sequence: TGTGCCAGCAGGTCCAGAGGGACAGTAGCCTACGAGCAGTACTTC.